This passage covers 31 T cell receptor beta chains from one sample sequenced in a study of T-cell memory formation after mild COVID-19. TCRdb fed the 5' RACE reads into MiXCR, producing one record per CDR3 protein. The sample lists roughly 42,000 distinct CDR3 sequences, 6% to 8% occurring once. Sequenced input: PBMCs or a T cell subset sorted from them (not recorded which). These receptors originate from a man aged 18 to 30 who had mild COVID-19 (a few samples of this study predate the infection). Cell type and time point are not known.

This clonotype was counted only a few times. Written as DNA, the CDR3 is TGTGCCAGCAGCTTGGCGGGTTATGAGCAGTTCTTC. Protein: CASSLAGYEQFF. The chain combines TRBV5-5 with TRBJ2-1; D remains unclear. Germline CDR1 reads SGHKS; CDR2 reads YYEKEE (reference sequence). This CDR3 is built from 12 residues. Between the trimmed V and J ends, which lost 0 bases and 8 bases, there was a span of 6 bases.

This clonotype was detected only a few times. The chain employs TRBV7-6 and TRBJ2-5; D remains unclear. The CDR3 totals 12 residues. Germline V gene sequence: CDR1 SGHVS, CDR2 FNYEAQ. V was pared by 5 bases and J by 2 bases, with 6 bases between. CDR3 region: CASSRRQETQYF. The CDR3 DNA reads TGTGCCAGCAGCAGACGGCAAGAGACCCAGTACTTC.

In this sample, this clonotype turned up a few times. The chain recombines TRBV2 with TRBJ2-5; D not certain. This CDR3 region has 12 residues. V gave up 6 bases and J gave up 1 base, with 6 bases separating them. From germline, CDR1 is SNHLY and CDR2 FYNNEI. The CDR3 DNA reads TGTGCCAGCAGAAACGCCCAAGAGACCCAGTACTTC. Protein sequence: CASRNAQETQYF.

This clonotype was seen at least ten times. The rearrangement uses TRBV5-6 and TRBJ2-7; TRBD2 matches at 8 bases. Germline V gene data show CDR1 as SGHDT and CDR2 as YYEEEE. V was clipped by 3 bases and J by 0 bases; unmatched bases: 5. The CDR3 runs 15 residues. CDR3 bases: TGTGCCAGCAGCTCCAGCGGGGGAAGCTCCTACGAGCAGTACTTC. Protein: CASSSSGGSSYEQYF.

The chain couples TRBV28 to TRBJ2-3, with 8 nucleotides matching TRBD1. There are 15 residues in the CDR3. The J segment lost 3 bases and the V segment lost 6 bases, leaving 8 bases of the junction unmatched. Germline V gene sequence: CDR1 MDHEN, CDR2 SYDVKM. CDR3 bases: TGTGCCAGCAGCTCGTGGGACAGGTTGACAGATACGCAGTATTTT. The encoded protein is CASSSWDRLTDTQYF.

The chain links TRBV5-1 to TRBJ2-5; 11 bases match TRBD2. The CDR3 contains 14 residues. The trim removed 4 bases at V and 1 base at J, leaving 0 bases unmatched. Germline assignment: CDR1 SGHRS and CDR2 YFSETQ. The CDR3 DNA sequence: TGCGCCAGCAGCGGGACTAGCGGCCAAGAGACCCAGTACTTC. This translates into CASSGTSGQETQYF.

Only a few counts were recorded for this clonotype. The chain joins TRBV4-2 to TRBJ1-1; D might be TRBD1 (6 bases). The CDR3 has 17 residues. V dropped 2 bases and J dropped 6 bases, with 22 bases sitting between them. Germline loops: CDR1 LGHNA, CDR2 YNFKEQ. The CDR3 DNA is TGTGCCAGCAGCCAAACCTCGAGGGGGGGGATGAGGGCTGAAGCTTTCTTT. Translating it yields CASSQTSRGGMRAEAFF.

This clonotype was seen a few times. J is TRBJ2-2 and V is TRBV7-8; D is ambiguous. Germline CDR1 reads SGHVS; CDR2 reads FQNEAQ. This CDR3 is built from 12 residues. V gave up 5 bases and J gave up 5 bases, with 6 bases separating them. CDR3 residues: CASSRLTGELFF. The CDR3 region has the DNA TGTGCCAGCAGCCGGTTAACCGGGGAGCTGTTTTTT.

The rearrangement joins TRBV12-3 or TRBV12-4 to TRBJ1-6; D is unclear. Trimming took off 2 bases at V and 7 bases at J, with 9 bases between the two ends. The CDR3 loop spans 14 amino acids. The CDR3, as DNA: TGTGCCAGCAGTTTACAGACGCAGAATTCACCCCTCCACTTT. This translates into CASSLQTQNSPLHF.

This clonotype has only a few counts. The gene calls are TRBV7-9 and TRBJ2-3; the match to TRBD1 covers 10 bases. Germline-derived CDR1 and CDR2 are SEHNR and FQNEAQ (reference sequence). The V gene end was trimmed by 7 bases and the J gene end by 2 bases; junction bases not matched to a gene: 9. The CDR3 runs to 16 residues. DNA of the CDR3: TGTGCCAGCATGAGTCGGGGGACAGGGGTCACAGATACGCAGTATTTT. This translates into CASMSRGTGVTDTQYF. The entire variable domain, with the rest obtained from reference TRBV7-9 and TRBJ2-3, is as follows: DTGVSQNPRHKITKRGQNVTFRCDPISEHNRLYWYRQTLGQGPEFLTYFQNEAQLEKSRLLSDRFSAERPKGSFSTLEIQRTEQGDSAMYLCASMSRGTGVTDTQYFGPGTRLTVL.

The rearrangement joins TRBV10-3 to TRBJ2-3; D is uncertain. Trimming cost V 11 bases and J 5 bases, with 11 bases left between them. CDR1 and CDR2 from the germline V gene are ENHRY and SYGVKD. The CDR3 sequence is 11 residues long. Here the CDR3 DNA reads TGTGCCTCCGCCTCGGAAGATACGCAGTATTTT. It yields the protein CASASEDTQYF.

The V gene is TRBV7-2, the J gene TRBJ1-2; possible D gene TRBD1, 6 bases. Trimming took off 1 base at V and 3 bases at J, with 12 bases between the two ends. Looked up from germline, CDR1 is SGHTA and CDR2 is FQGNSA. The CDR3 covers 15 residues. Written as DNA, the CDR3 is TGTGCCAGCAGCTTAGGTGGGGGCGTAGACTATGGCTACACCTTC. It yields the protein CASSLGGGVDYGYTF.

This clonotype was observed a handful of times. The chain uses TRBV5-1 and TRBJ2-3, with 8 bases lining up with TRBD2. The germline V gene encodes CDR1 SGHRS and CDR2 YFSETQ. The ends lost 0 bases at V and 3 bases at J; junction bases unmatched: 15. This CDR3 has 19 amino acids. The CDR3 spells CASSLEGAGGAGRTDTQYF. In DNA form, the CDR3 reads TGCGCCAGCAGCTTGGAGGGAGCCGGGGGGGCCGGGCGGACAGATACGCAGTATTTT.

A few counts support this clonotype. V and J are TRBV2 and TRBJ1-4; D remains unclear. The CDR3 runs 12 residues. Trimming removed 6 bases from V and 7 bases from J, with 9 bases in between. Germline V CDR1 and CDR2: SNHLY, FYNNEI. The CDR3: CASRREGEKLFF. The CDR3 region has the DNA TGTGCCAGCAGAAGGGAGGGTGAAAAACTGTTTTTT.

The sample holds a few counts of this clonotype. CDR3 sequence: CASSESHRDQPQHF. The CDR3, as DNA: TGCGCCAGCAGTGAGTCGCATAGGGATCAGCCCCAGCATTTT. The chain joins TRBV10-2 to TRBJ1-5; D gene uncertain. The length of the CDR3 is 14 residues. V lost 0 bases to trimming and J lost 5 bases, with 8 bases between them. The V gene's germline CDR1 is WSHSY and CDR2 SAAADI.

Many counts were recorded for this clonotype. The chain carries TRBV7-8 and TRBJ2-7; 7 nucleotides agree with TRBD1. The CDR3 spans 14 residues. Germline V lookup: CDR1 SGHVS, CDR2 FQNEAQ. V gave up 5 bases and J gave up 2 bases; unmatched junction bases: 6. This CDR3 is CASSISGQPYEQYF. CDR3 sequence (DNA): TGTGCCAGCAGCATATCGGGACAGCCCTACGAGCAGTACTTC. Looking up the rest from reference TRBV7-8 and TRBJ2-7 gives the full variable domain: GAGVSQSPRYKVAKRGQDVALRCDPISGHVSLFWYQQALGQGPEFLTYFQNEAQLDKSGLPSDRFFAERPEGSVSTLKIQRTQQEDSAVYLCASSISGQPYEQYFGPGTRLTVT.

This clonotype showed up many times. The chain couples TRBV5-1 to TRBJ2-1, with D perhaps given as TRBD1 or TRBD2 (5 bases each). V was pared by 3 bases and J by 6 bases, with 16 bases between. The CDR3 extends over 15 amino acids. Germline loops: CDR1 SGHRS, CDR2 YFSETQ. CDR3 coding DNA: TGCGCCAGCAGCTCCCGAGGGGACGGGACCAATGAGCAGTTCTTC. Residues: CASSSRGDGTNEQFF.

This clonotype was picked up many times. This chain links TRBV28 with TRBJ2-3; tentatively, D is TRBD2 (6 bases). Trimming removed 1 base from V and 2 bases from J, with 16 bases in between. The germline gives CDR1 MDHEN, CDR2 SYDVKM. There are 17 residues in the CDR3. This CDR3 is CASSLLAAGQATDTQYF. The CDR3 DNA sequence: TGTGCCAGCAGTTTATTAGCAGCGGGTCAGGCCACAGATACGCAGTATTTT. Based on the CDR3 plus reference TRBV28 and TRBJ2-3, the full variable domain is DVKVTQSSRYLVKRTGEKVFLECVQDMDHENMFWYRQDPGLGLRLIYFSYDVKMKEKGDIPEGYSVSREKKERFSLILESASTNQTSMYLCASSLLAAGQATDTQYFGPGTRLTVL.

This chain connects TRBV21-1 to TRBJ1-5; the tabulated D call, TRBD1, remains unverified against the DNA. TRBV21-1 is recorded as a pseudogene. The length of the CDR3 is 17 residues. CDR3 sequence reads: CASSNHRVPQNNQPQHF. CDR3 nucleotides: TGTGCCAGCAGCAACCACAGGGTCCCGCAAAACAATCAGCCCCAGCATTTT.

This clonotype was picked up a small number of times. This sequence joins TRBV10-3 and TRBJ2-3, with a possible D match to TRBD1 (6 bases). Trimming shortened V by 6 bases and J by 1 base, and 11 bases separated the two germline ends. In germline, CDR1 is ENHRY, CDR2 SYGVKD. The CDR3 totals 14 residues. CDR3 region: CAIRGQGRTDTQYF. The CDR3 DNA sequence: TGTGCCATCAGGGGGCAGGGGCGCACAGATACGCAGTATTTT.

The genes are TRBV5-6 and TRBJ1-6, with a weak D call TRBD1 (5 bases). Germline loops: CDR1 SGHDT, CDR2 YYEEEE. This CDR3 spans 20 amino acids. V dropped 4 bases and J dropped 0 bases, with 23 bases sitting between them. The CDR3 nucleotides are TGTGCCAGCAGCCCAACATCAGGGTTCTGGAAGAGCTCCTATAATTCACCCCTCCACTTT. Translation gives CASSPTSGFWKSSYNSPLHF.

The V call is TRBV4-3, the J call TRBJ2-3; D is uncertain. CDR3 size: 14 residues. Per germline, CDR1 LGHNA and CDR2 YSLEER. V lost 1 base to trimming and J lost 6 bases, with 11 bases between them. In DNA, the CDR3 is TGCGCCAGCAGCCAAGTACCGGTGAGGGATACGCAGTATTTT. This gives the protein CASSQVPVRDTQYF.

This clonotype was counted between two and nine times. The CDR3 nucleotides are TGTGCCAGCAGTTTCGACAGGGGGCCCTACGAGCAGTACTTC. This sequence encodes CASSFDRGPYEQYF. This chain uses TRBV27 with TRBJ2-7, with 10 bases fitting TRBD1. The V segment lost 3 bases and the J segment 2 bases; nucleotides outside the gene matches: 1. Germline values: CDR1 MNHEY, CDR2 SMNVEV (reference sequence). The CDR3 consists of 14 residues.

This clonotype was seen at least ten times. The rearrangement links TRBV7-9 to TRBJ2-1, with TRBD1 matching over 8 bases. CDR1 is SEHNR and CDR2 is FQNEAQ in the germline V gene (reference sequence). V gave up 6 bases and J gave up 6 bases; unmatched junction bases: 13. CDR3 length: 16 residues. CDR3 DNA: TGTGCCAGCAGGTCTCAGGGGGCCCTGGGGTCCAATGAGCAGTTCTTC. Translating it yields CASRSQGALGSNEQFF. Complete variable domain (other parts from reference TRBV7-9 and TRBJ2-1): DTGVSQNPRHKITKRGQNVTFRCDPISEHNRLYWYRQTLGQGPEFLTYFQNEAQLEKSRLLSDRFSAERPKGSFSTLEIQRTEQGDSAMYLCASRSQGALGSNEQFFGPGTRLTVL.

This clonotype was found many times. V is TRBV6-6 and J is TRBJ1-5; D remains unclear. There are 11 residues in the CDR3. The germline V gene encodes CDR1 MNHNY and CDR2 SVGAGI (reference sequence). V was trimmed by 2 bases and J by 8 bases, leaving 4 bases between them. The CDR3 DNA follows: TGTGCCAGCAGTTACGGGGAGCCCCAGCATTTT. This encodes CASSYGEPQHF.

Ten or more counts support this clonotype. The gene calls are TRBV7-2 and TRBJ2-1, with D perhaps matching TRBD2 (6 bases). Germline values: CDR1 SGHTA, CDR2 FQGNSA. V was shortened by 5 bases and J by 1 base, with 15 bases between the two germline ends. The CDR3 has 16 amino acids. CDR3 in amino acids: CASSAPGGPSYNEQFF. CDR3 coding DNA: TGTGCCAGCAGCGCCCCCGGGGGACCTTCCTACAATGAGCAGTTCTTC.

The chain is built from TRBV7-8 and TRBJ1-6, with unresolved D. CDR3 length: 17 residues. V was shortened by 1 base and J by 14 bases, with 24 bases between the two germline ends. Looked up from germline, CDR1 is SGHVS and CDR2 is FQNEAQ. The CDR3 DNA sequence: TGTGCCAGCAGCTTAGTGGGCAGGCCTGGTGTAGGAAGGGCCCTCCACTTT. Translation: CASSLVGRPGVGRALHF.

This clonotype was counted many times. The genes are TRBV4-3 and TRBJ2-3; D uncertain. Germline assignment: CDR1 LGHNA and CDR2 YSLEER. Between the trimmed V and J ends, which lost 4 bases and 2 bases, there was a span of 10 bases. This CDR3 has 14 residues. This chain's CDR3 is CASSPQWTTDTQYF. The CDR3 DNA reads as TGCGCCAGCAGCCCACAGTGGACCACAGATACGCAGTATTTT.

The CDR3 here is CASSQNFEEKLFF. For the CDR3, the DNA is TGTGCCAGCAGCCAAAACTTTGAGGAAAAACTGTTTTTT. The chain recombines TRBV14 with TRBJ1-4; D ambiguous. The CDR3 sequence is 13 residues long. V was trimmed by 2 bases and J by 8 bases, leaving 9 bases between them. Germline CDR1 and CDR2: SGHDN and FVKESK.

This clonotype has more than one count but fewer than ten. In DNA form, the CDR3 reads TGCAGTGTTACGGTTCAGGGGGCTGCTGAAGCTTTCTTT. Translated, it gives CSVTVQGAAEAFF. The chain joins TRBV20-1 to TRBJ1-1; 8 bases are a match to TRBD1. Germline trimming cut 7 bases from V and 6 bases from J; bases unmatched to any gene: 10. Germline CDR1 DFQATT, CDR2 SNEGSKA (reference sequence). The length of the CDR3 is 13 residues.

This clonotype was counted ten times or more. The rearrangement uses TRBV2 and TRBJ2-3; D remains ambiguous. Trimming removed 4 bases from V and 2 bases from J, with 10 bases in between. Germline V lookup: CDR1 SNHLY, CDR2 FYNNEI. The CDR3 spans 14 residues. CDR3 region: CASSGEVYTDTQYF. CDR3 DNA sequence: TGTGCCAGCAGTGGGGAAGTCTACACAGATACGCAGTATTTT.